A single T cell receptor (beta chain) is shown here with its context. The clone's antigen remains unknown. No qualities accompany the bases; no much larger clone lies one base away. The cohort was made up of roughly 670 healthy bone marrow donors. Cohort members were all nominally healthy when sampled, although unrecorded immune exposures were likely present. The donor tested CMV seronegative, placing the donor among the approximately 400 seronegative members of the cohort. A peripheral blood sample was collected from each donor, and TCR beta sequencing was performed on peripheral blood mononuclear cells. The Qiagen DNeasy Blood Extraction Kit was used to extract genomic DNA from the blood cell samples. The sample is drawn from a study of cytomegalovirus exposure and HLA in healthy donors (dated by TCRdb to the late 2010s). With regard to the full study: In an earlier analysis of some 610 of the donors, 276 Gb of sequence data and approximately 100 million unique TCR beta sequences from 150 million to 200 million T cells were reported. Roughly 300 gigabases of sequencing data and roughly 90 million unique TCR sequences were included in an early release covering 550 to 650 HLA-typed donors. Of the roughly 420 genotyped donors, 81% were placed in the genetic ancestry cluster associated with self-reported Caucasian donors. The study was designed to test whether signatures of past pathogen exposure could be identified by cataloging public T cell receptors. The study used immunosequencing to profile the T cell repertoires of more than 650 subjects and linked those repertoires to cytomegalovirus serostatus. In addition to the first cohort of roughly 670 subjects, a separate validation cohort of around 110 different subjects was used. High-throughput TCR immunosequencing, statistical association of individual TCRs with disease status, and machine learning were combined to predict cytomegalovirus infection status. To study patterns of TCR occurrence, a later analysis re-analyzed previously published TCR beta repertoires from more than 550 donors and added high-resolution HLA genotyping. In the later analysis, no new phenotypic data were used to find candidate immune exposures; instead, reliance was placed on TCR beta sequences and their occurrence across donors. An earlier analysis of fewer than 750 of the donors used high-throughput TCR beta sequencing to judge whether each TCR beta V gene segment behaved as functional or pseudogenic. Alongside the repertoire data, information on donor age, sex, ethnicity and CMV serostatus was compiled. A later genetic analysis used genome-wide SNP genotypes for about three fifths of the 666 donors, treating that subset as a discovery cohort. Every repertoire in the discovery cohort had been generated on one and the same sequencing platform. Class I and class II HLA loci were covered by the typing at four-digit resolution. The number of donors typed differed by locus, with about 629-630 for A, B, C, DRB1 and DQB1, roughly 520 for DQA1, under 610 for DPA1, and approximately 470 for DPB1. Roughly five DR-DQ haplotypes were handled as single units for association and clustering because linkage in the cohort was strong. On average, roughly 200,000 unique TCR beta nucleotide sequences were sequenced per donor among 398 genotyped donors of the cohort, with roughly 19% of those sequences being non-productive. What the work shows at the level of the full study, not this receptor alone: In vitro tests confirmed that a few of the cytomegalovirus-associated TCR beta chains recognize cytomegalovirus antigens. Correlated functional status among segregating V segments might be attributable to linkage disequilibrium, but an unknown experimental factor could not be ruled out. In a later genetic analysis, a missense DCLRE1C variant was associated with V-gene and J-gene trimming of TCR beta chains, and the association was replicated in an independent cohort. Broadly in line with IMGT annotations, most TCR beta V segments showed up in productive rearrangements about 87% or about 30% of the time in an earlier analysis of about 500 of the donors. While some public TCRs were present in many individuals, most TCR sequences turned up only very rarely across donors. The classifier was reported to diagnose cytomegalovirus status with high specificity and sensitivity in both the original and validation cohorts. A later analysis found that TCR association rates varied across HLA loci, with DRB1 alleles showing the most associated TCRs and HLA-C alleles the fewest. A further reported finding was that TCR beta sequences accurately predicted the HLA-A and HLA-B alleles for most subjects in the first cohort. Only TCR beta chains were sequenced in this cohort, and the absence of alpha or paired-chain data limited detectable features. Presence/absence analyses assumed roughly uniform sequencing depth across donors, an assumption that may not hold. CMV serostatus was the only immune exposure information available for the cohort. A later analysis found that HLA-associated TCR beta chains were more clonally expanded and had lower generation probabilities than equally common non-associated chains. The earlier analysis of approximately 540 of the donors excluded approximately 15 rarely observed V segments, including chromosome 9 orphons, because counts were too low. Most CMV-associated TCR beta chains appeared to be HLA-restricted in a later analysis, and the HLA associations seemed to be driven largely by CMV exposure. In a later genetic analysis, fewer N-insertions in productive TCRs were reported among donors in an Asian-associated ancestry cluster than the 666-donor mean. According to a later analysis, parvovirus B19, influenza, CMV and Epstein-Barr virus appeared linked to several top co-occurrence clusters. HLA typing was unavailable for some donors at each locus, so association tests used only the typed subset. In a later analysis, about 16,000 TCR beta sequences were associated with specific HLA alleles at a false discovery rate of 0.05. Because the 87-base-pair reads could not distinguish some IMGT-functional V segments, including TRBV6-2 and TRBV6-3, those segments were excluded. A cluster of highly shared sequence variants was judged likely to represent a technical artifact of the sequencing pipeline. When HLA alleles, especially DR and DQ, strongly co-occurred, TCR associations were difficult to assign to individual alleles. The authors suggested that the approach could potentially be generalized to other disease states and immunological phenotypes. The study listed 150 to 200 TCR beta chains as associated with cytomegalovirus.

Libraries were constructed by the immunoSEQ multiplex PCR assay. For the multiplex PCR, a mixture combining 60 forward primers for TCR Vbeta segments and 13 reverse primers for TCR Jbeta segments was used. A multiplex PCR assay on genomic DNA amplified the CDR3 region of rearranged TCR beta genes. The amplified TCR beta libraries were sequenced on the Illumina HiSeq System as 87-base-pair reads. Per the authors' processing: A later analysis tallied 75 million to 95 million unique TCR beta chains across the approximately 670 repertoires, and about 10 million of those chains were shared by two or more donors. Raw reads were error-corrected and collapsed into unique sequences by a nearest-neighbor algorithm in which closely related sequences were merged to remove PCR and sequencing errors. V, D and J gene segments were assigned by aligning CDR3 sequences to IMGT reference sequences. Each retained sequence needed at least a six-nucleotide match to both a V gene segment and a J gene segment. Rearrangements were classified as productive when the CDR3 lacked stop codons and remained in frame with V and J, and all other rearrangements were classified as non-productive. Following IMGT convention, CDR3 was defined as the stretch from the second conserved V-encoded cysteine up to the conserved J-encoded phenylalanine. The earlier analysis of 500 to 650 of the donors excluded any sequence lacking an unambiguous match to a single V gene segment. In an earlier analysis of almost 600 of the donors, a V segment was called functional when productive rearrangements were above 56.7%, and segregating when the standard deviation between donors exceeded 5%. A statistical classification framework was built to diagnose cytomegalovirus status from the catalog of TCR beta chain sequences. In a later analysis, TCR nucleotide sequences were compared against IMGT/GENE-DB human TR gene sequences so that V and J genes could be assigned. In a later analysis, CDR3 sequences and most-parsimonious VDJ recombination scenarios were assigned using the TCRdist pipeline. A later analysis defined each TCR beta chain by its CDR3 amino acid sequence plus V-gene family, and excluded reads lacking a unique V-gene family. In a later analysis, 450 to 600 highly shared, low-generation-probability nucleotide sequences were removed to address suspected cross-contamination and a sequencing artifact. In a later analysis, a clonal expansion index for each public chain was calculated from normalized within-repertoire ranks of inferred template counts. Generation probabilities in a later analysis came from a VDJ recombination model fitted to out-of-frame rearrangements, and those results were checked against IGoR. In a later analysis, TCR-TCR, TCR-HLA and TCR-CMV co-occurrence was scored with hypergeometric tests, and a repertoire-size bias correction was applied to TCR pairs. To estimate false discovery rates, a later analysis permuted the HLA or CMV assignments 20 times. In a later analysis, co-occurring TCRs were grouped using DBSCAN, and TCRdist sequence similarity was added for clustering within HLA-allele-positive subsets. Co-occurrence clustering excluded repertoires with fewer than 30,000 or more than 120,000 public chains, plus five with anomalous nucleotide sharing. Here the immuneACCESS table is served through TCRdb, limited to in-frame sequences with V and J called. Missing clones are a known gap in these copies; in checked studies unresolved V genes cover under half, and the rest lacks a known reason. D and trimming come from the DNA, and the V and J calls and clone size come from that table. This sample has hundreds of thousands of clones in its table, and almost 80% of those were observed once. Approximately 1.8% of the sample is taken by the ten largest.

The CDR3 sequence holds 13 residues, the cysteine and phenylalanine included. Of all the DNA, just the CDR3 is kept, 39 bases in frame from base 1. V was cut back by 3 bases and J by 1 base, leaving a gap of 7 bases between them. CDR1 and CDR2 are read off the germline V gene as KGHSH and LQKENI. Sequences were obtained from PBMCs. The TCR comes from a male donor in good health and CMV-seronegative. Recombination joined TRBV18 with TRBJ2-7; the D gene remains uncertain. The bases are TGTGCCAGCTCACCTTCATTTTCCTACGAGCAGTACTTC. This sequence encodes CASSPSFSYEQYF.